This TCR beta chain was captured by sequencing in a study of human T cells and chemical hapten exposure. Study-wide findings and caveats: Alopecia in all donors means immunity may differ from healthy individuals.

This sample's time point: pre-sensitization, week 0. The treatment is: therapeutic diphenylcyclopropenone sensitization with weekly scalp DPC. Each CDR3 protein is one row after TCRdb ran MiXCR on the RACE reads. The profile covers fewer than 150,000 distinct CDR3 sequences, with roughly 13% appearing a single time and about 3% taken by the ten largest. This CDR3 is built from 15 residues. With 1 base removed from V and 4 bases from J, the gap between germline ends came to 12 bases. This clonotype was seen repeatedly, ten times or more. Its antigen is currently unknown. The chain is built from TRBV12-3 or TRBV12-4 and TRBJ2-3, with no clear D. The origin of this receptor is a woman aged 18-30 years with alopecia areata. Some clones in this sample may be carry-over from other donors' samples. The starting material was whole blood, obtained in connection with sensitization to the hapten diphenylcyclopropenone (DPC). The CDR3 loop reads CASSLGTPVADTQYF. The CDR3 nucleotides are TGTGCCAGCAGTTTAGGCACCCCGGTGGCAGATACGCAGTATTTT.